These T cell receptor beta chains were read from a single sample in a study of T cell changes during pregnancy in multiple sclerosis. This table comes from immunoSEQ multiplex PCR, and its TCRdb copy is limited to in-frame clones, with some not included. The table shows about 42,000 clones, with less than 90% occurring only once. The sample was CD4+ T cells from peripheral blood mononuclear cells, taken before pregnancy. The receptors derive from a female donor with multiple sclerosis, enrolled in a pregnancy study. CDR3s include the opening cysteine and the closing phenylalanine or tryptophan. D genes are given only for firm matches. Clone size is stated in some rows and not others, as once, few, many or a class when expanded.

d_call	j_call	clone_size	v_call	cdr3_aa	cdr3_nt
TRBD2	TRBJ2-7	NA	TRBV5-1	CASQTGTSAYEQYF	TGCGCCAGCCAAACCGGAACTAGCGCCTACGAGCAGTACTTC
NA	TRBJ2-1	NA	TRBV5-1	CASSFRNEQFF	TGCGCCAGCAGCTTTCGGAATGAGCAGTTCTTC
NA	TRBJ2-3	NA	TRBV6-1	CASRKSSNADTQYF	TGTGCCAGCAGGAAAAGCTCGAACGCAGATACGCAGTATTTT
TRBD2	TRBJ2-1	NA	TRBV30	CASRGGGNYNEQFF	TGTGCCTCCCGCGGGGGGGGAAACTACAATGAGCAGTTCTTC
NA	TRBJ1-2	NA	TRBV6-1	CASSGRGVGYGYTF	TGTGCCAGCAGCGGCAGGGGTGTCGGGTATGGCTACACCTTC
TRBD2	TRBJ2-5	NA	TRBV9	CASSAAPRGGKETQYF	TGTGCCAGCAGCGCCGCCCCGCGGGGGGGAAAAGAGACCCAGTACTTC
NA	TRBJ1-1	NA	TRBV27	CASSLKPGGVTEAFF	TGTGCCAGCAGTCTAAAACCAGGTGGCGTAACTGAAGCTTTCTTT
NA	TRBJ1-1	NA	TRBV2	CASSLQEQGTGAFF	TGTGCCAGCAGTCTACAAGAGCAGGGGACCGGAGCTTTCTTT
NA	TRBJ1-2	NA	TRBV18	CASSLESASYGYTF	TGTGCCAGCTCATTGGAGTCGGCTTCGTATGGCTACACCTTC
TRBD2	TRBJ2-1	NA	TRBV5-1	CASSELAGVEGEQFF	TGCGCCAGCAGCGAGCTAGCGGGAGTCGAGGGTGAGCAGTTCTTC
NA	TRBJ1-2	NA	TRBV7-9	CASSPLGQPTYGYTF	TGTGCCAGCAGCCCCCTCGGACAACCTACCTATGGCTACACCTTC
NA	TRBJ1-1	once	TRBV5-1	CASSLDTMNTEAFF	TGCGCCAGCAGCTTGGACACCATGAACACTGAAGCTTTCTTT
NA	TRBJ1-1	NA	TRBV5-1	CASSRGEAFNLEAFF	TGCGCCAGCAGCCGCGGGGAGGCGTTTAACCTTGAAGCTTTCTTT
NA	TRBJ1-1	NA	TRBV29-1	CSVEDQVNTEAFF	TGCAGCGTTGAAGATCAGGTGAACACTGAAGCTTTCTTT
TRBD1	TRBJ1-2	many	TRBV6-5	CASNPGQGNGYTF	TGTGCCAGCAATCCGGGACAGGGTAATGGCTACACCTTC
TRBD1	TRBJ1-2	NA	TRBV4-1	CASSQDGTGVSGAVYGYTF	TGCGCCAGCAGCCAAGATGGGACAGGGGTTTCAGGGGCTGTCTATGGCTACACCTTC
NA	TRBJ2-2	NA	TRBV25-1	CASTDTNTGELFF	TGTGCCAGTACAGACACGAACACCGGGGAGCTGTTTTTT
TRBD2	TRBJ2-4	NA	TRBV27	CASSPGLAGAKNIQYF	TGTGCCAGCAGTCCGGGACTAGCGGGAGCCAAAAACATTCAGTACTTC
NA	TRBJ2-2	NA	TRBV4-1	CASSQGQGSRYDTGELFF	TGCGCCAGCAGCCAAGGCCAGGGGAGCAGGTACGACACCGGGGAGCTGTTTTTT
NA	TRBJ2-5	NA	TRBV7-2	CASAEQGQETQYF	TGTGCCAGCGCGGAGCAGGGCCAAGAGACCCAGTACTTC
TRBD2	TRBJ2-1	once	TRBV2	CASVVARIGGRGEQFF	TGTGCCAGCGTAGTGGCCCGAATCGGCGGGAGGGGTGAGCAGTTCTTC
TRBD2	TRBJ2-7	NA	TRBV10-2	CASSEWSSGRFEQYF	TGCGCCAGCAGTGAGTGGAGTAGCGGGAGGTTCGAGCAGTACTTC
TRBD1	TRBJ1-6	NA	TRBV10-3	CAISESTGGTNNSPLHF	TGTGCCATCAGTGAGTCGACAGGGGGAACGAATAATTCACCCCTCCACTTT
NA	TRBJ1-1	NA	TRBV29-1	CSVEMGEGTEAFF	TGCAGCGTTGAAATGGGGGAGGGCACTGAAGCTTTCTTT
NA	TRBJ2-2	NA	TRBV4-1	CASVGGAAGGELFF	TGCGCCAGTGTGGGGGGGGCGGCGGGCGGGGAGCTGTTTTTT
TRBD1	TRBJ2-1	NA	TRBV7-2	CASSLNSGTEDNEQFF	TGTGCCAGCAGCTTAAATTCCGGGACAGAAGACAATGAGCAGTTCTTC
TRBD1	TRBJ1-2	NA	TRBV5-4	CASSLQGADGYTF	TGTGCCAGCAGCTTGCAGGGGGCGGATGGCTACACCTTC
TRBD1	TRBJ2-5	NA	TRBV7-2	CASSVGTGQETQYF	TGTGCCAGCAGCGTAGGGACAGGACAAGAGACCCAGTACTTC
NA	TRBJ1-3	NA	TRBV19	CASSIQEGGNTIYF	TGTGCCAGTAGTATACAGGAAGGTGGAAACACCATATATTTT
NA	TRBJ1-5	NA	TRBV5-1	CASSPGTAISNQPQHF	TGCGCCAGCAGCCCAGGAACAGCAATAAGCAATCAGCCCCAGCATTTT
TRBD1	TRBJ2-7	NA	TRBV4-1	CASSQKLIQGARFPEQYF	TGCGCCAGCAGCCAGAAGCTAATACAGGGGGCGCGTTTTCCCGAGCAGTACTTC
NA	TRBJ2-2	NA	TRBV6-4	CASSQLTSTGELFF	TGTGCCAGCAGCCAACTTACTAGCACCGGGGAGCTGTTTTTT
NA	TRBJ1-1	many	TRBV29-1	CSAEVSTEAFF	TGCAGCGCGGAGGTGTCCACTGAAGCTTTCTTT
TRBD1	TRBJ1-5	NA	TRBV4-2	CASSQEMGVRGHSNQPQHF	TGTGCCAGCAGCCAAGAGATGGGTGTCAGGGGGCATAGCAATCAGCCCCAGCATTTT
NA	TRBJ2-2	NA	TRBV5-1	CASSLYPNTGELFF	TGCGCCAGCAGCTTGTATCCGAACACCGGGGAGCTGTTTTTT
NA	TRBJ2-1	NA	TRBV5-1	CASTGQNRQNEQFF	TGCGCCAGCACAGGACAAAATCGACAGAATGAGCAGTTCTTC
TRBD1	TRBJ2-5	NA	TRBV19	CASRDRGRYSETQYF	TGTGCCAGTAGGGACAGGGGGCGATATTCGGAGACCCAGTACTTC
TRBD2	TRBJ2-7	NA	TRBV5-1	CASSLTGGFYEQYF	TGCGCCAGCAGCTTGACCGGGGGGTTTTACGAGCAGTACTTC
NA	TRBJ1-1	NA	TRBV7-9	CASSRISQGNTEAFF	TGTGCCAGCAGCCGTATCTCACAGGGGAACACTGAAGCTTTCTTT
NA	TRBJ1-1	NA	TRBV6-5	CASSYSVWGGAEAFF	TGTGCCAGCAGTTACTCTGTGTGGGGGGGGGCTGAAGCTTTCTTT
TRBD1	TRBJ1-5	NA	TRBV7-3	CASSPTGQGDQPQHF	TGTGCCAGCAGCCCCACTGGACAGGGGGATCAGCCCCAGCATTTT
NA	TRBJ2-3	NA	TRBV18	CASSPQGTDTQYF	TGTGCCAGCTCACCCCAGGGCACAGATACGCAGTATTTT
NA	TRBJ1-1	NA	TRBV30	CAWSGRREAFF	TGTGCCTGGAGTGGCCGGAGGGAAGCTTTCTTT
TRBD1	TRBJ1-4	once	TRBV19	CASSKDRGGEKLFF	TGTGCCAGTAGTAAGGACAGGGGAGGGGAAAAACTGTTTTTT
NA	TRBJ1-2	NA	TRBV19	CASSQNSGAYGYTF	TGTGCCAGTAGCCAGAACTCAGGGGCCTATGGCTACACCTTC
NA	TRBJ2-5	NA	TRBV30	CAWSQGFQETQYF	TGTGCCTGGAGTCAGGGGTTCCAAGAGACCCAGTACTTC